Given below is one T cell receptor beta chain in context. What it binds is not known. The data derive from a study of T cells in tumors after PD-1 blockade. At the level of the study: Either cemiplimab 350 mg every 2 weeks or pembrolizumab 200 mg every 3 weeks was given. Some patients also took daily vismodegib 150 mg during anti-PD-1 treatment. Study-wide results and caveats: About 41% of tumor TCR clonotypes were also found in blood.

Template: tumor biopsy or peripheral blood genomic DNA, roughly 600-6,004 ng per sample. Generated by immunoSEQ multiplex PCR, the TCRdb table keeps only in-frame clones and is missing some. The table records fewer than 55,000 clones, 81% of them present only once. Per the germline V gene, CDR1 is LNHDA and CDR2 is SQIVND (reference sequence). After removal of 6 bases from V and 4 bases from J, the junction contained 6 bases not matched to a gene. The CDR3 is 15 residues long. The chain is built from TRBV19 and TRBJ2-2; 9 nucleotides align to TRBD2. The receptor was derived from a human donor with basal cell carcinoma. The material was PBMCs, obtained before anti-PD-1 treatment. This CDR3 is CASSAGGLGTGELFF. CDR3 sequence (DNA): TGTGCCAGTAGCGCGGGGGGGCTGGGCACCGGGGAGCTGTTTTTT. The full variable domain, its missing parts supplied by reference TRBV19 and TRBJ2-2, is DGGITQSPKYLFRKEGQNVTLSCEQNLNHDAMYWYRQDPGQGLRLIYYSQIVNDFQKGDIAEGYSVSREKKESFPLTVTSAQKNPTAFYLCASSAGGLGTGELFFGEGSRLTVL.